This T cell receptor beta chain stems from a study of blood T cell repertoires in COVID-19. There are 11 residues in the CDR3. Per the germline V gene, CDR1 is LGHDT and CDR2 is YNNKEL (reference sequence). Trimming took off 11 bases at V and 2 bases at J, with 9 bases between the two ends. Generated by immunoSEQ multiplex PCR, the TCRdb table keeps only in-frame clones and is missing some. This sample has approximately 150,000 clones; roughly 84% occur once, and the top ten carry approximately 1%. The table lists this clone with a count of one. The source material was peripheral blood. The sequence was obtained from a middle-aged man with acute or convalescent COVID-19. The V gene is TRBV3-1 (or the pseudogene TRBV3-2), the J gene TRBJ1-1; no reliable D call. The CDR3 nucleotides are TGTGCCGTGAGGAGAAACACTGAAGCTTTCTTT. Its translation is CAVRRNTEAFF.